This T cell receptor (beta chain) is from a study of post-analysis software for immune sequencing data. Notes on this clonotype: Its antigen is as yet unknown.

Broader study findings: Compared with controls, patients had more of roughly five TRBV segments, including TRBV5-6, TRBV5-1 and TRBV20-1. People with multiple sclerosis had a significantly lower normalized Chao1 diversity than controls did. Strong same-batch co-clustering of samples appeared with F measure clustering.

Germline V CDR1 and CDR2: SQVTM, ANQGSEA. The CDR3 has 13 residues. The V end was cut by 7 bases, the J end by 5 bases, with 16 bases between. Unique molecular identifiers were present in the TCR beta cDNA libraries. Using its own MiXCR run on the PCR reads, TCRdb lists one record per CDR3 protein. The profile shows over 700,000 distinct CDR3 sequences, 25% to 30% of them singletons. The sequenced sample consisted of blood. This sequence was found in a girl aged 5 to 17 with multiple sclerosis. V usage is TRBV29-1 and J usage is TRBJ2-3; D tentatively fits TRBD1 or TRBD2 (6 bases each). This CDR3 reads CSAPGRGVDTQYF. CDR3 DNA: TGCAGCGCCCCCGGAAGGGGGGTAGATACGCAGTATTTT.